Presented here are 9 T cell receptor beta chains from one specimen sequenced in a study of neoadjuvant anti-PD-1 for oral cavity cancer. The protocol was immunoSEQ multiplex PCR, while the TCRdb copy is restricted to in-frame clones and leaves out a portion. The sample records 11,000 to 15,000 clones, roughly three quarters being singletons. Noted time point: after neoadjuvant nivolumab, at surgical resection. The sample here was PBMCs, taken after nivolumab (anti-PD-1) treatment. Receptor source: a person aged 35 to 85 with oral cavity squamous cell carcinoma.

The gene calls are TRBV2 and TRBJ1-2, with D unclear. Germline lookup yields CDR1 SNHLY and CDR2 FYNNEI. The CDR3 length is 13 residues. V was trimmed by 5 bases and J by 2 bases, leaving 9 bases between them. As DNA, the CDR3 is TGTGCCAGCAGTACGAACCAGAACTATGGCTACACCTTC. Its translation is CASSTNQNYGYTF.

This clone came up a few times. The chain joins TRBV5-6 to TRBJ2-3; unclear D gene. The CDR3 runs 11 residues. Germline V gene sequence: CDR1 SGHDT, CDR2 YYEEEE. Trimming cost V 5 bases and J 4 bases, with 5 bases left between them. The CDR3: CASRRSDTQYF. In nucleotides, the CDR3 is TGTGCCAGCAGGAGATCAGATACGCAGTATTTT.

J is TRBJ1-2 and V is TRBV6-5; TRBD1 agrees at 7 bases. There are 14 residues in the CDR3. With V trimmed by 5 bases and J by 8 bases, 11 bases remained unmatched. Germline CDR1 MNHEY, CDR2 SVGAGI. CDR3 DNA: TGTGCCAGCAGTAAACAGGGGCTGCGGCACGGCTACACCTTC. Translated, it gives CASSKQGLRHGYTF.

J is TRBJ2-5 and V is TRBV5-4, with TRBD1 identical over 8 bases. The germline V gene has CDR1 SGHNT and CDR2 YYREEE (reference sequence). Trimming took 0 bases from V and 5 from J; bases not matched to a gene: 3. The CDR3 sequence is 14 residues long. CDR3 DNA: TGTGCCAGCAGCTTGGAACGACAGGGGGAGACCCAGTACTTC. Translated, it gives CASSLERQGETQYF.

The rearrangement joins TRBV6-1 to TRBJ2-7, with 8 nucleotides matching TRBD2. The CDR3 contains 14 residues. The V gene end was trimmed by 5 bases and the J gene end by 6 bases; junction bases not matched to a gene: 9. In germline, CDR1 is MNHNS, CDR2 SASEGT. The CDR3 coding sequence is TGTGCCAGCAGTCCGGGAGGGGCCGTCGGCGAGCAGTACTTC. As protein: CASSPGGAVGEQYF.

The chain combines TRBV25-1 with TRBJ1-1; D not resolved. This CDR3 contains 14 residues. Trimming took off 1 base at V and 2 bases at J, with 8 bases between the two ends. CDR1 is MGHDK, CDR2 SYGVNS, per germline. CDR3 protein: CASSEWGKNTEAFF. The CDR3 bases are TGTGCCAGCAGTGAATGGGGAAAAAACACTGAAGCTTTCTTT.

The V and J genes are TRBV7-3 and TRBJ2-1, with D uncertain. V lost 5 bases, J lost 2 bases, and 13 bases lay in between. The CDR3 consists of 15 residues. Germline loops: CDR1 SGHTA, CDR2 FQGTGA. The CDR3 sequence is CASSAPGGAYNEQFF. The CDR3 DNA is TGTGCCAGCAGCGCCCCCGGCGGAGCCTACAATGAGCAGTTCTTC.

The V and J genes are TRBV9 and TRBJ2-3, with D possibly called TRBD1 or TRBD2 (5 bases each). There are 14 residues in the CDR3. Germline V gene data show CDR1 as SGDLS and CDR2 as YYNGEE. Trimming removed 7 bases at V and 2 bases at J, with 14 bases between. The CDR3 coding sequence is TGTGCCAGCTCTTTCCTCGGGGCCACAGATACGCAGTATTTT. Its translation: CASSFLGATDTQYF.

The chain has TRBV11-3 and TRBJ2-7, with 7 bases lining up with TRBD1. The length of the CDR3 is 13 residues. CDR1 SGHNT and CDR2 YENEEA come from the germline V gene. The J segment lost 3 bases and the V segment lost 5 bases, leaving 4 bases of the junction unmatched. The CDR3 DNA sequence: TGTGCCAGCAGCCACCGGGACAGCTACGAGCAGTACTTC. Amino acid sequence: CASSHRDSYEQYF.